The following is a T cell receptor (beta chain) sequence with its context. This specimen belongs to a study of blood T cell repertoires in COVID-19. The CDR3 runs 18 residues. Germline-derived CDR1 and CDR2 are MGHRA and YSYEKL. Trimming at V came to 1 base and at J to 5 bases, leaving 13 bases not matched to a gene. Using immunoSEQ multiplex PCR, the repertoire was profiled, and TCRdb retains in-frame clones only, with some absent. The sample lists 150,000 to 200,000 clones, roughly 84% occurring once. This clonotype was obtained from a human donor with acute or convalescent COVID-19. The donor label of this sample is uncertain. The sample was peripheral blood. V is TRBV4-1 and J is TRBJ2-3; 9 bases match TRBD2. The DNA for the CDR3 is TGCGCCAGCAGCCAAGCCCTAGCGGGACCCAGAGGTGGAGATACGCAGTATTTT. Its protein is CASSQALAGPRGGDTQYF.